These 28 T cell receptor beta chains originate from one sample sequenced in a study of T cell responses to AZD1222 COVID-19 vaccine. Only in-frame clones appear in the TCRdb table, and some are missing; sequencing was by immunoSEQ multiplex PCR. The data contain around 85,000 clones, about nine tenths of them singletons. The sample was peripheral blood, taken 28 days after the second AZD1222 dose. The origin of the receptors is an adult who received the AZD1222 COVID-19 vaccine.

The chain is built from TRBV6-5 and TRBJ1-5; the match to TRBD1 covers 10 bases. Germline assignment: CDR1 MNHEY and CDR2 SVGAGI. V shed 6 bases, J shed 4 bases, and the junction held 6 bases outside the gene matches. This CDR3 contains 15 residues. CDR3 coding DNA: TGTGCCAGCAGCAGGGGGACAGGGGAAAATCAGCCCCAGCATTTT. Its translation is CASSRGTGENQPQHF.

This sequence joins TRBV3-1 (or the pseudogene TRBV3-2) and TRBJ2-5; 7 positions match TRBD1. Germline CDR1 and CDR2: LGHDT and YNNKEL (reference sequence). This CDR3 spans 15 amino acids. J lost 4 bases, V lost 1 base, and 6 bases had no gene match. The CDR3 loop reads CASSQVVRGRETQYF. Written as DNA, the CDR3 is TGTGCCAGCAGCCAAGTAGTGAGGGGGCGAGAGACCCAGTACTTC.

The chain combines TRBV11-3 with TRBJ1-2, with 8 bases that match TRBD1. Looked up from germline, CDR1 is SGHNT and CDR2 is YENEEA. The CDR3 runs 14 residues. With 5 bases clipped from V and 8 bases from J, the junction kept 10 bases outside the gene matches. Here the CDR3 reads CASSPSTGEGGYTF. CDR3 bases: TGTGCCAGCAGCCCATCGACAGGGGAAGGCGGCTACACCTTC.

This chain's CDR3 is CASSQVSTGAGYTF. The CDR3 DNA sequence: TGCGCCAGCAGCCAAGTGTCTACAGGGGCTGGCTACACCTTC. The chain couples TRBV4-1 to TRBJ1-2; 7 positions match TRBD1. The CDR3 spans 14 residues. The germline V gene has CDR1 MGHRA and CDR2 YSYEKL. V shed 1 base and J 7 bases; nucleotides not matched to a gene: 6.

V and J are TRBV30 and TRBJ2-6, with D hard to call. V was shortened by 3 bases and J by 0 bases, with 12 bases between the two germline ends. Germline-derived CDR1 and CDR2 are GTSNPN and SVGIG (reference sequence). The CDR3 length is 16 residues. In DNA form, the CDR3 reads TGTGCCTGGAGGGTCAGCCAAGTCTCTGGGGCCAACGTCCTGACTTTC. Translation gives CAWRVSQVSGANVLTF.

The rearrangement joins TRBV18 to TRBJ2-1, with 12 bases aligning to TRBD2. This CDR3 has 15 residues. Germline loops: CDR1 KGHSH, CDR2 LQKENI. The V segment lost 3 bases and the J segment 14 bases; nucleotides outside the gene matches: 11. This chain's CDR3 is CASSPSQRTSGAEFF. The CDR3 DNA reads as TGTGCCAGCTCACCTTCACAAAGGACTAGCGGGGCCGAGTTCTTC.

This chain joins TRBV7-3 and TRBJ2-2, with D unclear. V was shortened by 5 bases and J by 0 bases, with 1 base between the two germline ends. This CDR3 spans 12 amino acids. CDR1 and CDR2 (germline): SGHTA, FQGTGA. The CDR3 nucleotides read TGTGCCAGCAGCCCGAACACCGGGGAGCTGTTTTTT. Amino acids: CASSPNTGELFF.

The chain links TRBV27 to TRBJ2-7; maybe TRBD2 (7 bases). Germline CDR1 and CDR2: MNHEY and SMNVEV (reference sequence). V was shortened by 4 bases and J by 7 bases, with 17 bases between the two germline ends. CDR3 length equals 14 residues. The CDR3 DNA is TGTGCCAGCAGTTCCTATGGGGGGGGCCGAGAGCAGTACTTC. This codes for CASSSYGGGREQYF.

The V and J genes are TRBV12-3 or TRBV12-4 and TRBJ1-1; D not resolved. CDR3 length: 13 residues. Deletions cut 1 base from V and 0 bases from J, with 3 bases between. CDR3 coding DNA: TGTGCCAGCAGTTTAGGAGTGAACACTGAAGCTTTCTTT. This encodes CASSLGVNTEAFF.

This chain connects TRBV10-3 to TRBJ1-2, with 7 bases fitting TRBD1. Losses at the gene ends were 5 bases for V and 8 bases for J; bases not matched to a gene: 8. The germline gives CDR1 ENHRY, CDR2 SYGVKD. The CDR3 extends over 13 amino acids. The CDR3 nucleotides read TGTGCCATCAGTACAACAGGGGAGAGCGGCTACACCTTC. Protein sequence: CAISTTGESGYTF.

This chain connects TRBV7-2 to TRBJ2-2; D unresolved. From germline, CDR1 is SGHTA and CDR2 FQGNSA. Between the trimmed V and J ends, which lost 3 bases and 6 bases, there was a span of 8 bases. CDR3 length equals 13 residues. As DNA, the CDR3 is TGTGCCAGCAGCTTTCTGGAATCCGGGGAGCTGTTTTTT. It encodes CASSFLESGELFF.

This sequence joins TRBV7-3 and TRBJ2-1; D gene ambiguous. This CDR3 comprises 13 residues. V was shortened by 1 base and J by 9 bases, with 10 bases between the two germline ends. The V gene's germline CDR1 is SGHTA and CDR2 FQGTGA. The CDR3 region is CASSLMWESEQFF. The CDR3 region has the DNA TGTGCCAGCAGCTTAATGTGGGAAAGTGAGCAGTTCTTC.

CDR3 loop: CASSDRAGGYTF. For the CDR3, the DNA is TGTGCCAGTTCCGACAGGGCAGGAGGCTACACCTTC. This chain links TRBV19 with TRBJ1-2; 7 nucleotides line up with TRBD1. CDR1 and CDR2 from the germline V gene are LNHDA and SQIVND (reference sequence). The CDR3 has 12 residues. The ends lost 8 bases at V and 8 bases at J; junction bases unmatched: 8.

This chain connects TRBV30 to TRBJ1-2; D may be TRBD1 (5 bases). The germline gives CDR1 GTSNPN, CDR2 SVGIG (reference sequence). The germline V and J ends were trimmed by 3 bases and 4 bases, with 9 bases remaining between them. This CDR3 contains 12 residues. The CDR3, as DNA: TGTGCCTGGAGCAGGGCCTCCTATGGCTACACCTTC. Translated: CAWSRASYGYTF.

This chain joins TRBV19 and TRBJ1-3, with D perhaps TRBD1 (5 bases). CDR1 LNHDA and CDR2 SQIVND come from the germline V gene (reference sequence). The CDR3 consists of 17 residues. The V end lost 3 bases, the J end lost 0 bases, and 15 bases lay between the germline ends. The chain's CDR3 is CASSISGTQSSGNTIYF. The CDR3 bases are TGTGCCAGTAGTATCTCCGGGACCCAAAGCTCTGGAAACACCATATATTTT.

The gene calls are TRBV10-1 and TRBJ1-1; D call uncertain. Trimming cost V 9 bases and J 7 bases, with 9 bases left between them. The CDR3 length is 10 residues. Per germline, CDR1 WNHNN and CDR2 SYGVQD (reference sequence). The chain's CDR3 is CASRPGEAFF. CDR3 bases: TGCGCCAGTCGCCCGGGTGAAGCTTTCTTT.

In its sample, this clone was seen once. J is TRBJ2-3 and V is TRBV3-1 (or the pseudogene TRBV3-2); 7 bases line up with TRBD1. V shed 2 bases, J shed 4 bases, and the junction held 9 bases outside the gene matches. The germline CDR1 and CDR2 sequences are LGHDT and YNNKEL (reference sequence). The CDR3 consists of 16 residues. The chain's CDR3 is CASSQFTGVLSDTQYF. CDR3 nucleotides: TGTGCCAGCAGCCAATTTACAGGGGTTCTTTCAGATACGCAGTATTTT.

The chain links TRBV7-8 to TRBJ1-5; D is unclear. This CDR3 is 12 amino acids long. Trimming shortened V by 0 bases and J by 6 bases, and 3 bases separated the two germline ends. Per the germline V gene, CDR1 is SGHVS and CDR2 is FQNEAQ. The CDR3 DNA sequence: TGTGCCAGCAGCTTAGCCTCTCAGCCCCAGCATTTT. The encoded protein is CASSLASQPQHF.

The rearrangement joins TRBV4-2 to TRBJ1-2, with D uncertain. Trimming left V 0 bases short and J 5 bases short, with 7 bases between. Germline CDR1 and CDR2: LGHNA and YNFKEQ. The CDR3 has 13 residues. CDR3 sequence reads: CASSQDGGYGYTF. The DNA of the CDR3 is TGTGCCAGCAGCCAAGATGGAGGATATGGCTACACCTTC.

This clone appeared a single time. The chain employs TRBV5-1 and TRBJ2-2, with a tentative D call TRBD2 (5 bases). Germline V gene lookup returns CDR1 SGHRS and CDR2 YFSETQ. This CDR3 has 14 residues. V lost 7 bases, J lost 3 bases, and 13 bases lay in between. CDR3 sequence (DNA): TGCGCCAGCCATGGGCGGGTCGACACCGGGGAGCTGTTTTTT. Translating gives CASHGRVDTGELFF. Filled out from reference TRBV5-1 and TRBJ2-2, the complete variable domain reads KAGVTQTPRYLIKTRGQQVTLSCSPISGHRSVSWYQQTPGQGLQFLFEYFSETQRNKGNFPGRFSGRQFSNSRSEMNVSTLELGDSALYLCASHGRVDTGELFFGEGSRLTVL.

This rearrangement joins TRBV7-9 to TRBJ2-7; unclear D gene. Deletions cut 1 base from V and 7 bases from J, with 8 bases between. CDR3 length: 12 amino acids. Germline loops: CDR1 SEHNR, CDR2 FQNEAQ (reference sequence). CDR3 DNA: TGTGCCAGCAGCTTAGAGGGTCGGGAGCAGTACTTC. Its translation is CASSLEGREQYF. Full variable domain (remainder filled in from reference TRBV7-9 and TRBJ2-7): DTGVSQNPRHKITKRGQNVTFRCDPISEHNRLYWYRQTLGQGPEFLTYFQNEAQLEKSRLLSDRFSAERPKGSFSTLEIQRTEQGDSAMYLCASSLEGREQYFGPGTRLTVT.

The chain carries TRBV5-1 and TRBJ1-1; a weak D match, TRBD1 (5 bases). Trimming removed 4 bases from V and 1 base from J, with 11 bases in between. Germline loops: CDR1 SGHRS, CDR2 YFSETQ. The CDR3 runs 14 residues. CDR3 bases: TGCGCCAGCAGCATAACCGGGACGAACACTGAAGCTTTCTTT. Protein sequence: CASSITGTNTEAFF.

The genes are TRBV7-2 and TRBJ2-3, with 8 bases identical to TRBD1. V gave up 3 bases and J gave up 8 bases; unmatched junction bases: 7. Germline V gene lookup returns CDR1 SGHTA and CDR2 FQGNSA. CDR3 size: 14 residues. The DNA of the CDR3 is TGTGCCAGCAGCTTGGACAGGGCACGAATTACGCAGTATTTT. Translating gives CASSLDRARITQYF.

The chain joins TRBV5-4 to TRBJ2-2; 8 nucleotides align to TRBD1. The CDR3 is 16 amino acids. V shed 4 bases, J shed 1 base, and the junction held 6 bases outside the gene matches. The germline V gene encodes CDR1 SGHNT and CDR2 YYREEE (reference sequence). The DNA of the CDR3 is TGTGCCAGCAGCACCTGGACAGGGAGGAACACCGGGGAGCTGTTTTTT. It translates to CASSTWTGRNTGELFF.

This chain links TRBV28 with TRBJ1-1; no definite D call. The CDR3 spans 13 residues. Germline loops: CDR1 MDHEN, CDR2 SYDVKM. Trimming removed 7 bases from V and 4 bases from J, with 13 bases in between. In nucleotides, the CDR3 is TGTGCCAGCACCTTTATTCCGGGCACTGAAGCTTTCTTT. Protein: CASTFIPGTEAFF.

The chain carries TRBV9 and TRBJ2-1; 9 bases are shared with TRBD1. This CDR3 is 15 amino acids long. V dropped 3 bases and J dropped 2; count of bases not matched to a gene: 3. Germline V gene sequence: CDR1 SGDLS, CDR2 YYNGEE. DNA for the CDR3: TGTGCCAGCAGCGCACAGGGGGCACCCTACAATGAGCAGTTCTTC. It encodes CASSAQGAPYNEQFF.

The chain combines TRBV19 with TRBJ1-2, with a possible D match to TRBD1 (6 bases). CDR1 and CDR2 from the germline V gene are LNHDA and SQIVND (reference sequence). This CDR3 spans 14 amino acids. The V end was cut by 3 bases, the J end by 3 bases, with 11 bases between. CDR3: CASSIYRDDYGYTF. CDR3 in DNA: TGTGCCAGTAGTATTTACAGGGACGACTATGGCTACACCTTC.

J is TRBJ1-6 and V is TRBV3-1 (or the pseudogene TRBV3-2), with D unclear. Germline V CDR1 and CDR2: LGHDT, YNNKEL (reference sequence). The CDR3 loop spans 17 amino acids. Trimming removed 0 bases from V and 3 bases from J, with 12 bases in between. The CDR3 DNA reads as TGTGCCAGCAGCCAAGAGGCTGCCAGCGGCTATAATTCACCCCTCCACTTT. It specifies CASSQEAASGYNSPLHF.